This T cell receptor (beta chain) was sequenced in a study of tumor-infiltrating lymphocytes in primary liver carcinoma. Study-level information: Patients, male and female, were 30 to 69 years old.

Taking about 20-31 mg of unsorted bulk tissue, the authors co-extracted RNA and DNA. No treatment had been given to the patients, who were chronically infected with HBV. Uniformly, tumor samples exhibited a viable tumor cell fraction exceeding 75%. Total RNA amounting to 450 to 550 ng was the source from which TCR beta cDNA was made with a constant-region primer. Modified slightly, ARM-PCR produced TCR beta libraries over three nested multiplex PCR rounds. Researchers ran the first two PCR rounds for roughly 10 cycles each with TRBV1-TRBV30 forward primers and a C-beta reverse primer. In TCRdb, the multiplex PCR reads were re-called with MiXCR into one record per CDR3 protein. The data hold 100,000 or so distinct CDR3 sequences, with more than 65% observed a single time. This CDR3 comprises 15 residues. CDR1 is SQVTM and CDR2 is ANQGSEA in the germline V gene. This clonotype was seen once. Its antigen is currently unknown. The junction and the germline gene differ at one end; a read error may be behind it.

The study's findings and limits: Tumors and blood were compared for top-250-clone fraction, and tumors had the significantly higher value (p = 0.039).

This clonotype was obtained from a woman aged 60-75 years with primary liver carcinoma and hepatitis B virus infection. V and J are TRBV29-1 and TRBJ1-4; D call uncertain. Material for sequencing was liver tumor tissue from sampling region 2. Documented subset: tumor region T2, inferior pole. CDR3 coding DNA: TGCATCGTTCGCAAGGGCGGACTAACTAATGAAAAACTGTTTTTT. Amino acid sequence: CIVRKGGLTNEKLFF.